The 26 T cell receptor beta chains reported below all come from one sample, sequenced in a study of blood T cell repertoires in COVID-19. The assay was immunoSEQ multiplex PCR, and TCRdb's table has in-frame clones only and misses some. Among 400,000 to 450,000 clones listed, just over 85% were seen once. Material for sequencing was peripheral blood. The receptors derive from a woman aged 25 to 39 with active or convalescent COVID-19.

This clone was observed once. The chain recombines TRBV9 with TRBJ2-1; 9 bases line up with TRBD2. V lost 2 bases and J lost 0; bases outside the gene matches: 15. Germline values: CDR1 SGDLS, CDR2 YYNGEE. CDR3 size: 20 residues. In nucleotides, the CDR3 is TGTGCCAGCAGCGTTAATCCGGCTAGCGGGACCTCCAGCTCCTACAATGAGCAGTTCTTC. Its protein is CASSVNPASGTSSSYNEQFF.

The chain employs TRBV19 and TRBJ2-7, with D possibly being TRBD1 (6 bases). V lost 6 bases and J lost 3, with 21 bases in between. The CDR3 extends over 16 amino acids. Germline V gives CDR1 LNHDA, CDR2 SQIVND (reference sequence). The chain's CDR3 is CASSTGTQQSIYEQYF. DNA for the CDR3: TGTGCCAGTAGCACCGGGACACAACAATCGATCTACGAGCAGTACTTC.

This chain uses TRBV11-3 with TRBJ1-3; possible D gene TRBD1, 5 bases. This CDR3 has 12 amino acids. The V gene lost 10 bases and the J gene lost 4 bases, with 11 bases spanning the gap. Germline V gene sequence: CDR1 SGHNT, CDR2 YENEEA. In nucleotides, the CDR3 is TGTGCCAACGGGACTAACGGAAACACCATATATTTT. Amino acids: CANGTNGNTIYF. Using reference TRBV11-3 and TRBJ1-3 for the parts outside the CDR3, the full variable domain is EAGVVQSPRYKIIEKKQPVAFWCNPISGHNTLYWYLQNLGQGPELLIRYENEEAVDDSQLPKDRFSAERLKGVDSTLKIQPAELGDSAVYLCANGTNGNTIYFGEGSWLTVV.

CDR3 region: CASSQKGPRYEQYF. The CDR3 DNA sequence: TGTGCCAGCAGCCAAAAGGGGCCAAGGTACGAGCAGTACTTC. The chain has TRBV14 and TRBJ2-7; D possibly corresponds to TRBD1 (5 bases). V was clipped by 2 bases and J by 4 bases, with 12 bases between them. The CDR3 spans 14 residues. The germline gives CDR1 SGHDN, CDR2 FVKESK.

The chain recombines TRBV5-1 with TRBJ2-7; 7 positions match TRBD1. Germline CDR1 reads SGHRS; CDR2 reads YFSETQ. The CDR3 runs to 13 residues. V was pared by 3 bases and J by 5 bases, with 5 bases of the junction left unmatched. The CDR3 bases are TGCGCCAGCAGCTCTCAGGGGGAGCACGAGCAGTACTTC. Protein: CASSSQGEHEQYF.

V usage is TRBV5-1 and J usage is TRBJ1-4; the D is unclear. CDR1 SGHRS and CDR2 YFSETQ come from the germline V gene. V lost 1 base and J lost 3, with 10 bases in between. CDR3 size: 15 residues. The CDR3 DNA is TGCGCCAGCAGCTTGTATGCAGGCTCTAATGAAAAACTGTTTTTT. This codes for CASSLYAGSNEKLFF.

The rearrangement links TRBV7-2 to TRBJ2-2; 7 nucleotides align to TRBD2. The V gene end was trimmed by 7 bases and the J gene end by 0 bases; junction bases not matched to a gene: 5. Per germline, CDR1 SGHTA and CDR2 FQGNSA. This CDR3 is built from 15 residues. The DNA of the CDR3 is TGTGCCAGCAATTTCCGGGGGGCGAACACCGGGGAGCTGTTTTTT. It yields the protein CASNFRGANTGELFF.

V and J are TRBV27 and TRBJ1-5, with TRBD1 identical over 9 bases. The junction had 8 bases not matched to a gene; V was cut back by 4 bases and J by 7 bases. Germline V lookup: CDR1 MNHEY, CDR2 SMNVEV (reference sequence). The CDR3 has 15 amino acids. The DNA of the CDR3 is TGTGCCAGCAGTTCGGGACAGGGATCTTTGCAGCCCCAGCATTTT. Encoded protein: CASSSGQGSLQPQHF.

The gene calls are TRBV4-2 and TRBJ2-1, with TRBD2 as a possible D gene (6 bases). CDR1 and CDR2 from the germline V gene are LGHNA and YNFKEQ. V was trimmed by 1 base and J by 3 bases, leaving 10 bases between them. The CDR3 covers 15 residues. CDR3 sequence: CASSQGPSDYNEQFF. The CDR3 bases are TGTGCCAGCAGCCAAGGTCCTAGCGACTACAATGAGCAGTTCTTC.

The gene calls are TRBV19 and TRBJ1-1, with D hard to call. Trimming took 3 bases from V and 2 from J, leaving 10 bases between them. Germline CDR1 LNHDA, CDR2 SQIVND (reference sequence). CDR3 length equals 14 residues. The CDR3 DNA is TGTGCCAGTAGTATGGTTGGTACTAACACTGAAGCTTTCTTT. Protein: CASSMVGTNTEAFF.

The chain is built from TRBV6-1 and TRBJ1-2; D perhaps matches TRBD1 (6 bases). The CDR3 loop spans 15 amino acids. The germline CDR1 and CDR2 sequences are MNHNS and SASEGT. The ends were cut back, 0 bases at V and 6 bases at J, with 14 bases in the middle. DNA of the CDR3: TGTGCCAGCAGTGAAGCGCCGGGGGGGCCCAATGGCTACACCTTC. It codes for CASSEAPGGPNGYTF.

This rearrangement joins TRBV12-3 or TRBV12-4 to TRBJ2-7; D unclear. The CDR3 totals 11 residues. V lost 9 bases and J lost 0, with 6 bases in between. The CDR3 loop reads CASRASYEQYF. The CDR3 nucleotides read TGTGCCAGTCGCGCCTCCTACGAGCAGTACTTC.

For this clone: At the DNA level, this CDR3 is encoded by other sequences in the same sample as well. The J gene is TRBJ2-2, the V gene TRBV5-1; 7 bases are a match to TRBD1. From germline, CDR1 is SGHRS and CDR2 YFSETQ. After removal of 4 bases from V and 1 base from J, the junction contained 4 bases not matched to a gene. The CDR3 contains 15 residues. The chain's CDR3 is CASSPRTGNTGELFF. In DNA form, the CDR3 reads TGCGCCAGCAGCCCCAGGACAGGGAACACCGGGGAGCTGTTTTTT.

As for this clone: At one end the junction does not follow the germline gene, possibly because of a read error. The rearrangement links TRBV7-9 to TRBJ2-1; 15 positions agree with TRBD2. The CDR3 loop spans 19 amino acids. CDR1 is SEHNR, CDR2 FQNEAQ, per germline (reference sequence). CDR3: CASSLAGLAGGPGYNEQFF. The CDR3 DNA is TGTGCCAGCAGCCTAGCCGGACTAGCGGGAGGGCCAGGCTACAATGAGCAGTTCTTC. The full variable domain, with the rest looked up from reference TRBV7-9 and TRBJ2-1, is DTGVSQNPRHKITKRGQNVTFRCDPISEHNRLYWYRQTLGQGPEFLTYFQNEAQLEKSRLLSDRFSAERPKGSFSTLEIQRTEQGDSAMYLCASSLAGLAGGPGYNEQFFGPGTRLTVL.

The chain uses TRBV6-1 and TRBJ2-1; 7 positions match TRBD2. The germline V gene encodes CDR1 MNHNS and CDR2 SASEGT. This CDR3 comprises 15 residues. V shed 3 bases and J 6 bases; nucleotides not matched to a gene: 8. The CDR3 protein is CASSEWAGAPNEQFF. The DNA for the CDR3 is TGTGCCAGCAGTGAGTGGGCGGGAGCCCCCAATGAGCAGTTCTTC.

Written as DNA, the CDR3 is TGTGCCAGTAGTACGGACAGGGGGGTCACTGAAGCTTTCTTT. Protein product: CASSTDRGVTEAFF. The chain employs TRBV19 and TRBJ1-1; TRBD1 matches 10 bases. This CDR3 is 14 amino acids long. CDR1 and CDR2 (germline): LNHDA, SQIVND (reference sequence). V gave up 4 bases and J gave up 4 bases; unmatched junction bases: 3.

This rearrangement joins TRBV27 to TRBJ2-1, with 10 nucleotides matching TRBD2. The germline V gene encodes CDR1 MNHEY and CDR2 SMNVEV (reference sequence). The CDR3 spans 15 residues. Losses at the gene ends were 4 bases for V and 3 bases for J; bases not matched to a gene: 3. CDR3: CASSSLAGVYNEQFF. CDR3 bases: TGTGCCAGCAGTTCCCTAGCGGGAGTCTACAATGAGCAGTTCTTC.

V usage is TRBV7-9 and J usage is TRBJ2-1; TRBD2 agrees at 9 bases. The germline V gene has CDR1 SEHNR and CDR2 FQNEAQ (reference sequence). V lost 6 bases, J lost 4 bases, and 13 bases stayed unmatched. CDR3 length: 17 amino acids. The CDR3 protein is CASSPIGLAGIYNEQFF. As DNA, the CDR3 is TGTGCCAGCAGTCCAATAGGGCTAGCGGGGATTTACAATGAGCAGTTCTTC. Based on the CDR3 plus reference TRBV7-9 and TRBJ2-1, the full variable domain is DTGVSQNPRHKITKRGQNVTFRCDPISEHNRLYWYRQTLGQGPEFLTYFQNEAQLEKSRLLSDRFSAERPKGSFSTLEIQRTEQGDSAMYLCASSPIGLAGIYNEQFFGPGTRLTVL.

This sequence joins TRBV3-1 (or the pseudogene TRBV3-2) and TRBJ2-3; TRBD2 might be the D (6 bases). The CDR3 covers 17 residues. Trimming took 0 bases from V and 2 from J, leaving 15 bases between them. Germline V gives CDR1 LGHDT, CDR2 YNNKEL (reference sequence). The CDR3 nucleotides read TGTGCCAGCAGCCAAGATCTAGGACTAACCAACACAGATACGCAGTATTTT. Translating gives CASSQDLGLTNTDTQYF.

This rearrangement joins TRBV24-1 to TRBJ2-1; D is possibly TRBD2 (5 bases). The germline CDR1 and CDR2 sequences are KGHDR and SFDVKD. Trimming took off 1 base at V and 9 bases at J, with 9 bases between the two ends. The CDR3 loop spans 13 amino acids. The CDR3 coding sequence is TGTGCCACCAGTGATTTCTCGGGGAGTGAGCAGTTCTTC. As protein: CATSDFSGSEQFF.

This chain links TRBV6-5 with TRBJ2-7; 9 bases are shared with TRBD2. Germline CDR1 MNHEY, CDR2 SVGAGI. The CDR3 sequence is 16 residues long. V dropped 0 bases and J dropped 2; count of bases not matched to a gene: 5. CDR3 coding DNA: TGTGCCAGCAGTTACTCGATAGCGGGAGATCCCTACGAGCAGTACTTC. It encodes CASSYSIAGDPYEQYF.

Comment on this clone: Additional DNA sequences in this sample encode the identical CDR3. The V and J genes are TRBV5-1 and TRBJ1-1; 7 bases match TRBD1. The CDR3 is 14 residues long. The germline gives CDR1 SGHRS, CDR2 YFSETQ. V shed 3 bases, J shed 2 bases, and the junction held 4 bases outside the gene matches. Here the CDR3 DNA reads TGCGCCAGCAGCTCAGGGGGTCCCAACACTGAAGCTTTCTTT. It codes for CASSSGGPNTEAFF.

The J gene is TRBJ2-1, the V gene TRBV5-6, with TRBD1 matching over 7 bases. The J segment lost 11 bases and the V segment lost 0 bases, leaving 8 bases of the junction unmatched. Germline V lookup: CDR1 SGHDT, CDR2 YYEEEE. The CDR3 covers 14 residues. For the CDR3, the DNA is TGTGCCAGCAGCTTGGGTGTTTTGGGACAGAAGCAGTTCTTC. Its translation: CASSLGVLGQKQFF.

The CDR3 DNA reads as TGTGCCAGCAGACCTAGTATGAACACTGAAGCTTTCTTT. Translated: CASRPSMNTEAFF. The chain is built from TRBV27 and TRBJ1-1; no firm D call. Germline CDR1 reads MNHEY; CDR2 reads SMNVEV (reference sequence). Trimming pared 6 bases from V and 0 bases from J, leaving 8 bases between. CDR3 length: 13 amino acids.

This clone was observed a single time. V usage is TRBV10-1 and J usage is TRBJ2-1; 7 positions agree with TRBD2. This CDR3 comprises 16 residues. V lost 6 bases and J lost 0; bases outside the gene matches: 8. Germline V gene lookup returns CDR1 WNHNN and CDR2 SYGVQD (reference sequence). The CDR3 DNA reads TGCGCCAGCAGCGGGAGCGGGAAGAGCTCCTACAATGAGCAGTTCTTC. Encoded protein: CASSGSGKSSYNEQFF.

The chain combines TRBV19 with TRBJ2-7; TRBD1 might be the D (6 bases). From germline, CDR1 is LNHDA and CDR2 SQIVND (reference sequence). The CDR3 runs 13 residues. V was shortened by 7 bases and J by 2 bases, with 12 bases between the two germline ends. CDR3 bases: TGTGCCAGTACCCGGGACACAACCTACGAGCAGTACTTC. It is translated as CASTRDTTYEQYF.